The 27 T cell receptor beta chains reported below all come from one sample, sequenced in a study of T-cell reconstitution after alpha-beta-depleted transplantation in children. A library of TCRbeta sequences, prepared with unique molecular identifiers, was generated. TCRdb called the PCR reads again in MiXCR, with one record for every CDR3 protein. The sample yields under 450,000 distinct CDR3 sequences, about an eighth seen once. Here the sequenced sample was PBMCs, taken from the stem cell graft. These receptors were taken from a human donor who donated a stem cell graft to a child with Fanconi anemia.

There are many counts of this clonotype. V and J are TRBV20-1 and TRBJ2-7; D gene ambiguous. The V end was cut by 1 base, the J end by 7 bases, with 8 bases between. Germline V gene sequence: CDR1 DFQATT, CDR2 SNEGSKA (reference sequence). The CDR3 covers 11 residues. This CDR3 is CSARAVIEQYV. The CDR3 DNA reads TGCAGTGCTAGAGCGGTCATTGAGCAGTACGTC.

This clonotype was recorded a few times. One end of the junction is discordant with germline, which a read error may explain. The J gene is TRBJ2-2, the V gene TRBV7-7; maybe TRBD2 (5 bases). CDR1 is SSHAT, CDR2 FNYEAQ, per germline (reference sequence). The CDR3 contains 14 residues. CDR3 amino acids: CASRARTGSGELFF. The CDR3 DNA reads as TGTGCTAGCAGAGCCCGGACTGGTTCCGGGGAGCTGTTTTTT.

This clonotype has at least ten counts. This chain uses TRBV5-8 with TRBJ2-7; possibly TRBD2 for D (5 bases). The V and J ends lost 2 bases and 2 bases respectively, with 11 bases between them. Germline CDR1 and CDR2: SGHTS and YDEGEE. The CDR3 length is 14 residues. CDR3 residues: CASSLSGLTYEQYF. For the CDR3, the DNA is TGTGCCAGCAGCTTATCAGGACTCACCTACGAGCAGTACTTC.

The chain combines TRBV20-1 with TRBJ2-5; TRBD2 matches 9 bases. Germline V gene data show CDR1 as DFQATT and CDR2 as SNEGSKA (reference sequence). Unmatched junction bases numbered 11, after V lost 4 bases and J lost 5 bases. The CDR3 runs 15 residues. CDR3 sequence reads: CSAKSSGVSRETQYF. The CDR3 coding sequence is TGCAGTGCTAAATCTAGCGGGGTATCCAGGGAGACCCAGTACTTC.

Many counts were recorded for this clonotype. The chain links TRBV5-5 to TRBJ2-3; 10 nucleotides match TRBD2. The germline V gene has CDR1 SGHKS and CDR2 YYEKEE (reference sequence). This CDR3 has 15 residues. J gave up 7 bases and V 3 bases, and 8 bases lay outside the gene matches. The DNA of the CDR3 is TGTGCCAGCAGCTCAACTAGCGGGGTTTTAAATACGCAGTATTTT. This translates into CASSSTSGVLNTQYF.

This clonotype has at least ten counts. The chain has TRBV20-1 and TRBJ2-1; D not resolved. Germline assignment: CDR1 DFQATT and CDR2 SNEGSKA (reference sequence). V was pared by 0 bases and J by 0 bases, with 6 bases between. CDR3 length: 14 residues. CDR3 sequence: CSARDPSSYNEQFF. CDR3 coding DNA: TGCAGTGCTAGAGATCCCAGCTCCTACAATGAGCAGTTCTTC.

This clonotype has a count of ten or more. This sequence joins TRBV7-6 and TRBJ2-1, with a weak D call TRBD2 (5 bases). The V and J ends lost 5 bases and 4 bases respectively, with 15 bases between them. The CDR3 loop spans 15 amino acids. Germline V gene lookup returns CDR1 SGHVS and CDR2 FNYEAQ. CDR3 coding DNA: TGTGCCAGCAGCGCCTCCCGGGGTCCTTACAATGAGCAGTTCTTC. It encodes CASSASRGPYNEQFF.

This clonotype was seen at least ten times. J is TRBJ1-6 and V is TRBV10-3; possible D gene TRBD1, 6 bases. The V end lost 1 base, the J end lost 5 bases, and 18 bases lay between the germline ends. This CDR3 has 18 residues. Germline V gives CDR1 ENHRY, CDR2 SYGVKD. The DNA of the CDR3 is TGTGCCATCAGTGAGTTTGGAGCGACAGGACCAAATAATTCACCCCTCCACTTT. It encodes CAISEFGATGPNNSPLHF.

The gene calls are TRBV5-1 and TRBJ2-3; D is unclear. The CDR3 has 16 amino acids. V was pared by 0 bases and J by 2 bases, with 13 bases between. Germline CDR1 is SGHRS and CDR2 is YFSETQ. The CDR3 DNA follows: TGCGCCAGCAGCTTGGCCGGGCGTTATTCCACAGATACGCAGTATTTT. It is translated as CASSLAGRYSTDTQYF.

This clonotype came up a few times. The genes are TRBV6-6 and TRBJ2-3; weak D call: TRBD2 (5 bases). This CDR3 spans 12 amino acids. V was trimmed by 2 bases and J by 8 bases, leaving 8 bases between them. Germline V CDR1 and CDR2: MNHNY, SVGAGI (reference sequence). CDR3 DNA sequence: TGTGCCAGCAGTTACCCAGGAGGTACGCAGTATTTT. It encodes CASSYPGGTQYF.

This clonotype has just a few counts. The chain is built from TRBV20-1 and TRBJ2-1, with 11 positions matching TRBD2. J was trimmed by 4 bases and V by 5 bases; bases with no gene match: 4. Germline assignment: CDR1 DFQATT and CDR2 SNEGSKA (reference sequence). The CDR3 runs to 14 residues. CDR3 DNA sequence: TGCAGTGCTCGACTAGCGGGGAAGTACAATGAGCAGTTCTTC. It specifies CSARLAGKYNEQFF.

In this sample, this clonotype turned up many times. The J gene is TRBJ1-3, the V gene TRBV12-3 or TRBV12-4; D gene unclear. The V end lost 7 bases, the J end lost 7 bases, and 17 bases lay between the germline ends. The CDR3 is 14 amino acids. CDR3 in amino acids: CASNMAGRVNTIYF. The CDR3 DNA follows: TGTGCCAGCAATATGGCTGGTCGCGTGAACACCATATATTTT.

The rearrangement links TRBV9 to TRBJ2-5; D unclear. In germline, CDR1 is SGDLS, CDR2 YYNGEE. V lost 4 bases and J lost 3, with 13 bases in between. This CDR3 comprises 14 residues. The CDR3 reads CASSRDILKETQYF. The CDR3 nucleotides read TGTGCCAGCAGCCGAGACATACTAAAAGAGACCCAGTACTTC.

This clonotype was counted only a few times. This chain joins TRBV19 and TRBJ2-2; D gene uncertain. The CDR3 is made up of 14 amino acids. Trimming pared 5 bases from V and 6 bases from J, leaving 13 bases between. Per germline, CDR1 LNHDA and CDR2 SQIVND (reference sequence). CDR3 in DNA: TGTGCCAGTAGTGCAGGCCCCGGGTCCGGGGAGCTGTTTTTT. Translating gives CASSAGPGSGELFF.

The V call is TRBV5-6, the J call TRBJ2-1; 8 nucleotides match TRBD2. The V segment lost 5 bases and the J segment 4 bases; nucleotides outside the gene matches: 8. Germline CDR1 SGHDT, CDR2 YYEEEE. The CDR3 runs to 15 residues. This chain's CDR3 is CASSAGLGEYNEQFF. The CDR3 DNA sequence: TGTGCCAGCAGTGCGGGACTAGGGGAGTACAATGAGCAGTTCTTC.

The CDR3 DNA reads TGCGCCAGCAGCCAAGATTGGAGCGGGACAGGGGTTAACACCGGGGAGCTGTTTTTT. Its translation: CASSQDWSGTGVNTGELFF. The rearrangement uses TRBV4-3 and TRBJ2-2; 10 bases are shared with TRBD1. Germline CDR1 and CDR2: LGHNA and YSLEER. The trim removed 0 bases at V and 2 bases at J, leaving 9 bases unmatched. The CDR3 length is 19 residues.

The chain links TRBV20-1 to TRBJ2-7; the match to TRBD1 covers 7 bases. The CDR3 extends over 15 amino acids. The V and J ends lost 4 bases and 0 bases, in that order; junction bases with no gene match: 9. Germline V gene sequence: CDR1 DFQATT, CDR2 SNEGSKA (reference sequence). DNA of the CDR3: TGCAGTGCTACGCCGGGACAGCTCAGCTCCTACGAGCAGTACTTC. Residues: CSATPGQLSSYEQYF.

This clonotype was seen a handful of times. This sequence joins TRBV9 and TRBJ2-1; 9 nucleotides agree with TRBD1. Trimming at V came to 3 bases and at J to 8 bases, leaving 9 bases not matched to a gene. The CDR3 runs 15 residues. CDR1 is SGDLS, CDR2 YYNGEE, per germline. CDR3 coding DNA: TGTGCCAGCAGCGCACAGGGGGCTTCGAGCGATGAGCAGTTCTTC. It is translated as CASSAQGASSDEQFF. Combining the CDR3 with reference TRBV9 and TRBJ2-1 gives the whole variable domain DSGVTQTPKHLITATGQRVTLRCSPRSGDLSVYWYQQSLDQGLQFLIQYYNGEERAKGNILERFSAQQFPDLHSELNLSSLELGDSALYFCASSAQGASSDEQFFGPGTRLTVL.

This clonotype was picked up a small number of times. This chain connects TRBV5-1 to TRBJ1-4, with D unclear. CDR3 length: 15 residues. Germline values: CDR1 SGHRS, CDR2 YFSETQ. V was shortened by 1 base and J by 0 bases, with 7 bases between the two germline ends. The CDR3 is CASSLLPATNEKLFF. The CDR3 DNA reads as TGCGCCAGCAGCTTGTTGCCTGCAACTAATGAAAAACTGTTTTTT.

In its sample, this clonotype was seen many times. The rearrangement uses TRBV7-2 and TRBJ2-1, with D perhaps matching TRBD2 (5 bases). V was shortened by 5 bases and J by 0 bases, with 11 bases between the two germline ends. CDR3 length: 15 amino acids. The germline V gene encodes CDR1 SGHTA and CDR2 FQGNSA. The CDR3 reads CASSKLGSSYNEQFF. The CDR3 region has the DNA TGTGCCAGCAGCAAACTAGGGAGCTCCTACAATGAGCAGTTCTTC.

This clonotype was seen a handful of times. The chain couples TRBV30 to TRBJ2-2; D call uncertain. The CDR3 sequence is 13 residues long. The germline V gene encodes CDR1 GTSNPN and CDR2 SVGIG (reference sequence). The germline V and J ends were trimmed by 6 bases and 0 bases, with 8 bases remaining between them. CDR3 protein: CACTRTNTGELFF. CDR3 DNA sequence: TGTGCCTGCACCCGGACGAACACCGGGGAGCTGTTTTTT. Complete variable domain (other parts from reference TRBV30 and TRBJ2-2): SQTIHQWPATLVQPVGSPLSLECTVEGTSNPNLYWYRQAAGRGLQLLFYSVGIGQISSEVPQNLSASRPQDRQFILSSKKLLLSDSGFYLCACTRTNTGELFFGEGSRLTVL.

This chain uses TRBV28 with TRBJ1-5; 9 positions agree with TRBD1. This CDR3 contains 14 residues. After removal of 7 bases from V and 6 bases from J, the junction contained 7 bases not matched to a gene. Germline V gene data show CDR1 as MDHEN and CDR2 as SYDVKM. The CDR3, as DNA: TGTGCCAGCATTGGGACAGGGCAAGTTCAGCCCCAGCATTTT. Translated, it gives CASIGTGQVQPQHF.

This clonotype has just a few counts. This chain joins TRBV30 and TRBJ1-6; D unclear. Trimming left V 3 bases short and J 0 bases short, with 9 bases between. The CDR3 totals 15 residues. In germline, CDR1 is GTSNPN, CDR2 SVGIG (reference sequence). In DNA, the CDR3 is TGTGCCTGGAGCCTCCTTCGCTCCTATAATTCACCCCTCCACTTT. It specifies CAWSLLRSYNSPLHF.

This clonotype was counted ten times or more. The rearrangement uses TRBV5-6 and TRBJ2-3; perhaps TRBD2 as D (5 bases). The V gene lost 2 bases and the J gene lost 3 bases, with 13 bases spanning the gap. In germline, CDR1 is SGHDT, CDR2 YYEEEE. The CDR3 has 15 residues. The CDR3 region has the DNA TGTGCCAGCAGCTTAGATGGCGGGTTTACAGATACGCAGTATTTT. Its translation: CASSLDGGFTDTQYF.

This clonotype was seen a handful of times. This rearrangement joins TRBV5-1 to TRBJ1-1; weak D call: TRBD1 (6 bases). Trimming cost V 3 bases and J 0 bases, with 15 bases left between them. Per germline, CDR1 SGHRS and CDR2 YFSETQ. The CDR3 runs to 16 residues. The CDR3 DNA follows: TGCGCCAGCAGCTCGCTGGGGGCAGGGATGAACACTGAAGCTTTCTTT. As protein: CASSSLGAGMNTEAFF. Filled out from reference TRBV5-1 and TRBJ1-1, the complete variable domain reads KAGVTQTPRYLIKTRGQQVTLSCSPISGHRSVSWYQQTPGQGLQFLFEYFSETQRNKGNFPGRFSGRQFSNSRSEMNVSTLELGDSALYLCASSSLGAGMNTEAFFGQGTRLTVV.

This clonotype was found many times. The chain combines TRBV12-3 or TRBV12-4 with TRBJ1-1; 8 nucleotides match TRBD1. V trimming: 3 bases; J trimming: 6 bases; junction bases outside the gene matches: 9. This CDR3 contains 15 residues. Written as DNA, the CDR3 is TGTGCCAGCAGTTTTACCGGGACAGGCCCCCCTGAAGCTTTCTTT. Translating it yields CASSFTGTGPPEAFF.

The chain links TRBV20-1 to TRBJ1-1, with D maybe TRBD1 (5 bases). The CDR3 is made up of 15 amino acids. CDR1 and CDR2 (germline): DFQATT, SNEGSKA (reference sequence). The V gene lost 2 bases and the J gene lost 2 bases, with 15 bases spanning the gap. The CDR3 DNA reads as TGCAGTGCTAGATTCATCGGGGGTAGTAACACTGAAGCTTTCTTT. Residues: CSARFIGGSNTEAFF.